The following is a TCR beta chain sequence with its context. The study drew participants aged roughly 18 to 95 years from some 25 US areas. Clinical history reported by participants formed the basis on which cohorts were assigned. These data come from a study of blood T cell repertoires in COVID-19. Study-level background: Researchers got acute and convalescent COVID-19 samples from the United States, Italy and Spain. Nucleic acid was either cDNA or gDNA, and it came from T cells, B-cell-depleted T cells, or PBMCs.

Germline CDR1 reads MNHEY; CDR2 reads SMNVEV (reference sequence). The V and J ends lost 5 bases and 6 bases respectively, with 28 bases between them. The CDR3 has 18 residues. The table came from immunoSEQ multiplex PCR; TCRdb's copy has only in-frame clones and leaves some out. The table shows around 250,000 clones, with 70% to 85% occurring only once. This rearrangement joins TRBV27 to TRBJ1-1, with a possible D match to TRBD1 (6 bases). This TCR came from a man in his forties or fifties who had recovered from COVID-19. Sequencing was carried out using PBMCs or T cells enriched from blood (not recorded which). The CDR3 DNA reads as TGTGCCAGCAGTCTTTTTGCAGGGGCCCCGACCCCAGGCCCTGAAGCTTTCTTT. Translating gives CASSLFAGAPTPGPEAFF.